Described below is a single T cell receptor beta chain sequence and its context. Plates contained approximately 200,000 CFSE-labeled responder cells and approximately 200,000 irradiated, violet-dye-labeled stimulator cells. Measured with immunoSEQ multiplex PCR; TCRdb has only the in-frame clones, and not every one. The sample lists tens of thousands of clones; roughly 44% were seen once. The V end lost 6 bases, the J end lost 4 bases, and 12 bases lay between the germline ends. CDR1 MNHNS and CDR2 SASEGT come from the germline V gene. The CDR3 totals 13 residues. This sample stems from a study of graft-versus-host responses after intestinal transplantation.

The chain employs TRBV6-1 and TRBJ1-1; D not certain. Sample: alloreactive CD8+ T cells from a mixed lymphocyte reaction culture, taken before transplantation. The subset here: CFSE-low proliferating T cells sorted from approximately 6-day pre-transplant mixed lymphocyte reaction (GvH or HvG direction). This receptor was identified in a human patient who was an organ donor for intestinal transplantation. The CDR3 DNA reads as TGTGCCAGCAGAGTCGGACTACTCACTGAAGCTTTCTTT. This gives the protein CASRVGLLTEAFF.